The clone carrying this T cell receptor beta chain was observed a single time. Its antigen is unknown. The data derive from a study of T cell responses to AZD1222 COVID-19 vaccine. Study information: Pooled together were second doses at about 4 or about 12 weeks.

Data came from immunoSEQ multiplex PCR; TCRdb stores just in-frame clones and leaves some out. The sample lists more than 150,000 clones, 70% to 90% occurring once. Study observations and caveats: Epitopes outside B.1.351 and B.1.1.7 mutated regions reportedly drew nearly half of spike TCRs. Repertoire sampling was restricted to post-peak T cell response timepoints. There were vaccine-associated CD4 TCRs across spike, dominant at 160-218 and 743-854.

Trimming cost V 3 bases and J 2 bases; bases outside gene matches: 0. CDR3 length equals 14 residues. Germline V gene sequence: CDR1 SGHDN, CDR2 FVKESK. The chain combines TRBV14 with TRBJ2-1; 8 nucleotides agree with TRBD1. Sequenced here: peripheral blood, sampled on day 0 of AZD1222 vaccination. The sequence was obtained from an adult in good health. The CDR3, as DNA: TGTGCCAGCAGCCAGACAGGGGCCTACAATGAGCAGTTCTTC. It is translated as CASSQTGAYNEQFF. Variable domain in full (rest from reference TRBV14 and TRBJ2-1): EAGVTQFPSHSVIEKGQTVTLRCDPISGHDNLYWYRRVMGKEIKFLLHFVKESKQDESGMPNNRFLAERTGGTYSTLKVQPAELEDSGVYFCASSQTGAYNEQFFGPGTRLTVL.